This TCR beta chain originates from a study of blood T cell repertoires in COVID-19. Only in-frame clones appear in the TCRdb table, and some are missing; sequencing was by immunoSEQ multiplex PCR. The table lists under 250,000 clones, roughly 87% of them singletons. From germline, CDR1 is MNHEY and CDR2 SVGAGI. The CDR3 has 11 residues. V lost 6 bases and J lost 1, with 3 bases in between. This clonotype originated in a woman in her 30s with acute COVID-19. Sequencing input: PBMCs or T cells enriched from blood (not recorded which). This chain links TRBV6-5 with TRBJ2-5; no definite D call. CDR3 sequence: CASRRQETQYF. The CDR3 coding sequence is TGTGCCAGCAGGCGCCAAGAGACCCAGTACTTC.